This T cell receptor (beta chain) was recovered during a study of blood T cell repertoires in COVID-19. Across the whole study: Samples of COVID-19 (acute and convalescent) were obtained from the United States, Italy and Spain. Sample material is recorded as cDNA or gDNA derived from T cells, B-cell-depleted T cells, or PBMCs.

Germline V gene sequence: CDR1 SGHVS, CDR2 FQNEAQ. The ends lost 3 bases at V and 1 base at J; junction bases unmatched: 12. CDR3 size: 18 residues. In the original workflow: Nucleated cell number was recorded as an estimate derived from reference gene primer amplification. The repertoire was sequenced with immunoSEQ multiplex PCR; TCRdb's copy has only in-frame clones and lacks some. The V and J calls and clone size are taken from that table; D and trimming were inferred from the DNA. The table shows about 170,000 clones, with 74% occurring only once. This receptor was identified in a woman older than 75 with acute or convalescent COVID-19. J is TRBJ2-1 and V is TRBV7-8; 7 bases are shared with TRBD1. Sequenced input: peripheral blood. The CDR3 region has the DNA TGTGCCAGCAGCTTGGGAACCAGTTGGGACAGTTCCTACAATGAGCAGTTCTTC. This translates into CASSLGTSWDSSYNEQFF.